This T cell receptor (beta chain) was recorded in a study of cytomegalovirus exposure and HLA in healthy donors. General observations from the study: In a later analysis, donors in an Asian-associated ancestry cluster reportedly had fewer N-insertions in productive TCRs than the cohort mean. Earlier analysis yielded a pattern in which most TCR beta V segments were productive about 90% or about 30% of the time.

Primers included in the PCR were 60 Vbeta and 13 Jbeta primers. Assay: immunoSEQ multiplex PCR; the TCRdb copy retains only in-frame clones and omits some. This table has roughly 99,000 clones, about four fifths appearing once. This clone was seen more than once but under ten times. Its matching antigen is unknown. V was shortened by 3 bases and J by 9 bases, with 14 bases between the two germline ends. CDR1 is SNHLY, CDR2 FYNNEI, per germline. The CDR3 length is 13 residues. Unrecorded immune exposure was likely among donors, who were nominally healthy when sampled. This clonotype originated in a male donor in good health and CMV-seropositive. The chain carries TRBV2 and TRBJ1-1; a possible D gene is TRBD1 (6 bases). Sequencing input: PBMCs. The CDR3 DNA follows: TGTGCCAGCAGTGACGTCGGACAGTTACAAGCTTTCTTT. It yields the protein CASSDVGQLQAFF.